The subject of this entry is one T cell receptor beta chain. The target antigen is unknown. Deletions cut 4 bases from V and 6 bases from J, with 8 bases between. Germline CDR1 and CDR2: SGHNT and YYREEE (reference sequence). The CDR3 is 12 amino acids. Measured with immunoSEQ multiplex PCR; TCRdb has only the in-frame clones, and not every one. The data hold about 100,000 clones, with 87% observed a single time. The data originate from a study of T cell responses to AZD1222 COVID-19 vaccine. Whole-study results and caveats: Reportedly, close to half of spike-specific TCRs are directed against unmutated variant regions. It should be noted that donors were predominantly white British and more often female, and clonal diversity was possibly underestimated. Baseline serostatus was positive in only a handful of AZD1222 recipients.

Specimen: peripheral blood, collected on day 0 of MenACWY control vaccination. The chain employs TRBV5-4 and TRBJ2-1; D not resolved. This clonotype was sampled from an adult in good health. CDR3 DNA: TGTGCCAGCAGCACCACCTTCAATGAGCAGTTCTTC. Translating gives CASSTTFNEQFF.